Below are 8 T cell receptor beta chains sequenced from a single sample in a study of CD8 T cells in Susac syndrome. Random hexamers served to reverse transcribe about 0.45 to 1 ug RNA. TCRdb re-derived calls from the immunoSEQ multiplex PCR reads in MiXCR, one entry per CDR3 protein. The sample shows 200,000 to 250,000 distinct CDR3 sequences, approximately 94% of them seen only once. Sequencing was done on a sample of CD4+ T cells from PBMCs. The receptors stem from a human donor with Susac syndrome.

The J gene is TRBJ2-2, the V gene TRBV4-3, with D possibly TRBD1 on 6 matching bases. This CDR3 is 15 amino acids long. Germline V gene data show CDR1 as LGHNA and CDR2 as YSLEER. V lost 0 bases to trimming and J lost 5 bases, with 10 bases between them. The chain's CDR3 is CASSQDGQGTGELFF. The CDR3 DNA is TGCGCCAGCAGCCAAGACGGGCAGGGGACCGGGGAGCTGTTTTTT.

V gene TRBV10-3 combines with J gene TRBJ1-4; no definite D call. Germline values: CDR1 ENHRY, CDR2 SYGVKD. V lost 0 bases to trimming and J lost 5 bases, with 7 bases between them. This CDR3 region has 14 residues. Here the CDR3 reads CAISESTGNEKLFF. DNA of the CDR3: TGTGCCATCAGTGAGTCGACTGGGAATGAAAAACTGTTTTTT.

The chain links TRBV24-1 to TRBJ1-5; D call uncertain. CDR3 length: 14 amino acids. Germline CDR1 is KGHDR and CDR2 is SFDVKD. V lost 7 bases and J 3 bases, leaving 12 bases between the germline ends. This chain's CDR3 is CATSADGPNQPQHF. The CDR3, as DNA: TGTGCCACCAGCGCGGACGGTCCCAATCAGCCCCAGCATTTT.

This CDR3 is CASSSPGTGANWGYTF. The DNA of the CDR3 is TGTGCCAGCAGCTCACCCGGGACAGGTGCTAACTGGGGCTACACCTTC. This sequence joins TRBV5-6 and TRBJ1-2, with TRBD1 matching 8 bases. Germline-derived CDR1 and CDR2 are SGHDT and YYEEEE. The length of the CDR3 is 16 residues. The J segment lost 8 bases and the V segment lost 3 bases, leaving 15 bases of the junction unmatched.

V is TRBV24-1 and J is TRBJ2-1, with D perhaps matching TRBD2 (6 bases). The V and J ends lost 1 base and 14 bases respectively, with 14 bases between them. This CDR3 comprises 13 residues. The V gene's germline CDR1 is KGHDR and CDR2 SFDVKD. In DNA form, the CDR3 reads TGTGCCACCAGTGATTTCCAATTGGGGGGAGAGTTCTTC. As protein: CATSDFQLGGEFF.

CDR3 residues: CASSPSLGSNYGYTF. CDR3 DNA: TGTGCCAGCAGCCCATCCCTAGGATCAAACTATGGCTACACCTTC. The rearrangement joins TRBV3-1 to TRBJ1-2; the D is unclear. Germline V CDR1 and CDR2: LGHDT, YNNKEL (reference sequence). Deletions cut 4 bases from V and 2 bases from J, with 14 bases between. CDR3 length equals 15 residues.

This rearrangement joins TRBV9 to TRBJ2-7, with no clear D. Trimming took off 0 bases at V and 7 bases at J, with 8 bases between the two ends. The CDR3 extends over 12 amino acids. Germline V lookup: CDR1 SGDLS, CDR2 YYNGEE. The CDR3 DNA is TGTGCCAGCAGCGTAGGGGGTCGGGAGCAGTACTTC. It yields the protein CASSVGGREQYF.

The chain uses TRBV7-2 and TRBJ1-1, with a tentative D call TRBD1 (5 bases). Deletions cut 3 bases from V and 1 base from J, with 9 bases between. From germline, CDR1 is SGHTA and CDR2 FQGNSA. The CDR3 consists of 14 residues. CDR3 nucleotide sequence: TGTGCCAGCAGCTTTAGACAGAGGAACACTGAAGCTTTCTTT. Its translation is CASSFRQRNTEAFF.